The next 16 T cell receptor beta chains were all read from a single sample in a study of tumor-infiltrating lymphocytes in primary liver carcinoma (TCRdb year 2017). Sequencing was performed on an Illumina HiSeq 2500. Using a constant-region primer and ProtoScript II reverse transcriptase, TCRbeta-specific cDNA was reverse-transcribed from about 540 ng total RNA. Construction of the TCRbeta libraries relied on three nested rounds of multiplex PCR, following a slightly modified ARM-PCR procedure. The first two PCR rounds used multiplex TRBV1-TRBV30 forward primers with a Cbeta reverse primer, each for 10 cycles. TCRdb applied fastp at Q25 and MiXCR to the public reads, then kept only in-frame beta chains. Rows are combined by CDR3 protein, so each entry shows the most common genes and DNA. This sample has almost 200,000 distinct CDR3 sequences in its table, and 65% of those were observed once. The ten most abundant clones make up roughly 7% of the sample.

RNA from unsorted whole blood was extracted with TRIzol reagent, and germline DNA was obtained with the DNeasy Blood & Tissue kit. The specimen sequenced was peripheral blood. The origin of the receptors is a woman aged 55 to 70 with primary liver carcinoma and hepatitis B virus infection.

The chain is built from TRBV7-8 and TRBJ2-7; D unclear. Deletions cut 5 bases from V and 0 bases from J, with 11 bases between. CDR3 length: 14 amino acids. The germline CDR1 and CDR2 sequences are SGHVS and FQNEAQ. This chain's CDR3 is CASSITVISYEQYF. The CDR3 coding sequence is TGTGCCAGCAGCATTACAGTGATCTCCTACGAGCAGTACTTC.

This clonotype was counted ten times or more. The chain carries TRBV7-8 and TRBJ1-3; D is undetermined. This CDR3 is 17 amino acids long. Germline assignment: CDR1 SGHVS and CDR2 FQNEAQ. Deletions cut 2 bases from V and 4 bases from J, with 18 bases between. The CDR3 is CASSLYVLGSRGNTIYF. CDR3 bases: TGTGCCAGCAGCTTATACGTGCTCGGTTCTCGGGGAAACACCATATATTTT.

This clonotype has just one count. With a much larger clone just one base away, this may be a read error. The chain couples TRBV5-4 to TRBJ2-1, with 9 nucleotides matching TRBD2. The CDR3 covers 17 residues. CDR1 and CDR2 from the germline V gene are SGHNT and YYREEE (reference sequence). CDR3 nucleotides: TGTGCCAACAGCCGCCGCGCGGGAGGGCCTTCCTACAATGAGCAGTTCTTC. Its translation is CANSRRAGGPSYNEQFF.

The chain employs TRBV28 and TRBJ2-7; maybe TRBD2 (5 bases). CDR3 length: 13 residues. V dropped 7 bases and J dropped 8 bases, with 18 bases sitting between them. Germline V gives CDR1 MDHEN, CDR2 SYDVKM. CDR3 sequence: CASTQFPREKQYF. The CDR3, as DNA: TGTGCCAGCACCCAATTCCCCCGGGAAAAGCAGTACTTC.

This clonotype was observed a handful of times. Germline is not matched at one junction end, which may reflect a read error. V usage is TRBV11-2 and J usage is TRBJ1-6; no clear D gene. The germline V gene has CDR1 SGHAT and CDR2 FQNNGV. The CDR3 runs to 15 residues. The CDR3 is CASSSTHSDRSPLHF. CDR3 in DNA: TGTGCCAGCAGCTCCACACACAGTGACCGGTCACCCCTTCACTTT. Together with reference TRBV11-2 and TRBJ1-6, the CDR3 gives the full variable domain: EAGVAQSPRYKIIEKRQSVAFWCNPISGHATLYWYQQILGQGPKLLIQFQNNGVVDDSQLPKDRFSAERLKGVDSTLKIQPAKLEDSAVYLCASSSTHSDRSPLHFGNGTRLTVT.

The chain employs TRBV13 and TRBJ2-7; the match to TRBD2 covers 10 bases. The CDR3 spans 17 residues. From germline, CDR1 is PRHDT and CDR2 FYEKMQ (reference sequence). V was clipped by 1 base and J by 2 bases; unmatched bases: 8. The CDR3 nucleotides read TGTGCCAGCAGCTTAGATGGTTCTAGCGGGAGTCCCTACGAGCAGTACTTC. Amino acid sequence: CASSLDGSSGSPYEQYF.

In regard to this clonotype: One base away lies a much larger clone, so this may be a sequencing read error. The chain recombines TRBV12-3 or TRBV12-4 with TRBJ2-3, with D perhaps assigned TRBD1 or TRBD2 (6 bases each). This CDR3 spans 14 amino acids. V was cut by 10 bases and J by 4 bases, with 18 bases left in between. This CDR3 reads CAISRGGTADTQYF. CDR3 sequence (DNA): TGTGCCATCTCCCGAGGGGGGACGGCAGATACGCAGTATTTT.

This clonotype was seen many times. This chain joins TRBV29-1 and TRBJ2-3; tentative D call: TRBD2 (5 bases). Germline V gives CDR1 SQVTM, CDR2 ANQGSEA. This CDR3 comprises 15 residues. Deletions cut 4 bases from V and 1 base from J, with 15 bases between. The CDR3 reads CSVAGSGWGTDTQYF. CDR3 nucleotides: TGCAGCGTTGCGGGGTCAGGATGGGGCACAGATACGCAGTATTTT.

Note on this clonotype: Given a much more abundant clone one base away, this may be a read error. The chain joins TRBV6-5 to TRBJ2-1; 8 bases agree with TRBD1. This CDR3 has 19 residues. The trim removed 2 bases at V and 4 bases at J, leaving 16 bases unmatched. Looked up from germline, CDR1 is MNHEY and CDR2 is SVGAGI. The CDR3 region has the DNA TGTGCCAGCAGTTACCTGCGCCTTCGACAGGGGAGAACGTACAATGAGCAGTTCTTC. Residues: CASSYLRLRQGRTYNEQFF.

This clonotype has more than one count but fewer than ten. J is TRBJ2-3 and V is TRBV24-1, with a tentative D call TRBD2 (6 bases). The V and J ends lost 0 bases and 3 bases respectively, with 12 bases between them. CDR1 and CDR2 (germline): KGHDR, SFDVKD. This CDR3 contains 16 residues. CDR3 sequence reads: CATSDLRGAGTDTQYF. The CDR3 DNA follows: TGTGCCACCAGTGATTTGCGGGGTGCGGGGACAGATACGCAGTATTTT.

This clonotype is a singleton in its sample. Because it lacks the conserved phenylalanine or tryptophan at the end, this CDR3 is likely a read error. J is TRBJ2-7 and V is TRBV4-2; D is perhaps TRBD2 (6 bases). The V gene's germline CDR1 is LGHNA and CDR2 YNFKEQ. The CDR3 has 14 amino acids. The DNA for the CDR3 is TGTGCCAGGAGCCAAGGGACGGGAGTATACGAGCAGTACCTC. It is translated as CARSQGTGVYEQYL.

The rearrangement joins TRBV12-5 to TRBJ2-3; D call uncertain. Per the germline V gene, CDR1 is LGHNT and CDR2 is FRNRAP. The length of the CDR3 is 17 residues. The ends were cut back, 4 bases at V and 3 bases at J, with 20 bases in the middle. CDR3 DNA: TGTGCTAGTGGTTCCCTCCTGTGGGCAGTGTTTACAGATACGCAGTATTTT. Protein product: CASGSLLWAVFTDTQYF. The full variable domain, in which reference TRBV12-5 and TRBJ2-3 provide the parts outside the CDR3, is DARVTQTPRHKVTEMGQEVTMRCQPILGHNTVFWYRQTMMQGLELLAYFRNRAPLDDSGMPKDRFSAEMPDATLATLKIQPSEPRDSAVYFCASGSLLWAVFTDTQYFGPGTRLTVL.

For this clonotype: Since a much larger clone is just one base distant, this may be a read error. The DNA for the CDR3 is TGTACCAGCAGTGACCGACAGGGCAATAACAACGGGGAGCTGTTTTTT. Its protein product is CTSSDRQGNNNGELFF. The V call is TRBV6-1, the J call TRBJ2-2; 7 positions match TRBD1. CDR1 MNHNS and CDR2 SASEGT come from the germline V gene. There are 16 residues in the CDR3.

To note about this clonotype: Relative to the germline gene, one junction end is altered; a read error may explain this. The CDR3 DNA is TGTGCCCGCAGTTTAGATCCTAGCGGGAGGAACGAGCAGTACTTC. Protein product: CARSLDPSGRNEQYF. The genes are TRBV11-2 and TRBJ2-7, with 11 bases lining up with TRBD2. The CDR3 has 15 residues. Germline V CDR1 and CDR2: SGHAT, FQNNGV.

This clonotype has only a few counts. One end of the junction is discordant with germline, which a read error may explain. The chain uses TRBV4-2 and TRBJ2-1; possible D gene TRBD2, 6 bases. This CDR3 has 16 residues. Germline lookup yields CDR1 LGHNA and CDR2 YNFKEQ. The CDR3 spells CASSPFSGNPYNGQFF. For the CDR3, the DNA is TGTGCCAGCAGCCCATTTAGCGGAAACCCCTACAATGGGCAGTTCTTC.

A word on this clonotype: A single base separates this from a much larger clone, so it may be a read error. This chain joins TRBV6-5 and TRBJ2-3; D is ambiguous. Germline values: CDR1 MNHEY, CDR2 SVGAGI. The CDR3 consists of 13 residues. The CDR3 region has the DNA TGTACCAGCAGCTACAGTCCGCAGAATACGCAGTATTTT. This sequence encodes CTSSYSPQNTQYF.